Listed below are T cell receptor beta chains from one sample, sequenced in a study of graft-versus-host responses after intestinal transplantation. TCRdb's table, derived via immunoSEQ multiplex PCR, lists solely in-frame clones and lacks some. The repertoire includes approximately 90,000 clones, about 88% of them detected once, and approximately 0.3% sits in the top ten. No antigen has been identified for these receptors. The specimen was unstimulated CD4+ T cells sorted from spleen or lymph node cells, collected before transplant. The source of these receptors is a human donor who was the organ donor for an intestinal transplant. The CDR3 runs from the conserved cysteine through the conserved F or W. A D gene is named only where the DNA matches it firmly. Size values are once, few and many counts, or a class for expanded clones, and some rows have none.

TGTGCCAGCAGCCCCGGACGGAGGGAGCAGTACTTC	CASSPGRREQYF	TRBJ2-7	once	TRBV7-9	-
TGCGCCAGCAGTCTGCAGACATCCTACAATGAGCAGTTCTTC	CASSLQTSYNEQFF	TRBJ2-1	once	TRBV4-3	-
TGTGCCAGCAGCGGACACCCAACAGGGTCGTATGAGCAGTTCTTC	CASSGHPTGSYEQFF	TRBJ2-1	-	TRBV9	-
TGTGCCAGCAGTTTCCTTAGCGGATACTCCTACAATGAGCAGTTCTTC	CASSFLSGYSYNEQFF	TRBJ2-1	-	TRBV28	-
TGTGCCAGCAGTCACGAGGGAAATTCACCCCTCCACTTT	CASSHEGNSPLHF	TRBJ1-6	-	TRBV7-6	-
TGTGCCAGCATCGGGGAGAGCGACGCGGTCCAGCCCCAGCATTTT	CASIGESDAVQPQHF	TRBJ1-5	-	TRBV6-4	-
TGTGCCAGCAGCTTAAGCCTAGCGGGAAGGGTTGAGCAGTTCTTC	CASSLSLAGRVEQFF	TRBJ2-1	-	TRBV7-2	TRBD2
TGTGCCAGCAGTTATTCTCGGGACTCCTCACTCGAGCAGTACTTC	CASSYSRDSSLEQYF	TRBJ2-7	-	TRBV6-6	-
TGTGCCAGTACCCCCCGAGGAGGGACTAGCGGGGGGATCAATGAGCAGTTCTTC	CASTPRGGTSGGINEQFF	TRBJ2-1	-	TRBV19	TRBD2
TGTGCCAGTAGTGGGCGACTAGCGGGTTCGTCGGGCGAGCAGTTCTTC	CASSGRLAGSSGEQFF	TRBJ2-1	-	TRBV19	TRBD2
TGTGCCAGCAGCGTAGGAGGTCGTGCCGGGGAGCTGTTTTTT	CASSVGGRAGELFF	TRBJ2-2	once	TRBV9	-
TGTGCCAGCTCCCCCACTAGTGCTGATACGCAGTATTTT	CASSPTSADTQYF	TRBJ2-3	-	TRBV6-4	-
TGTGCCAGCAGTGCGGGGGGAGAGACCCAGTACTTC	CASSAGGETQYF	TRBJ2-5	once	TRBV25-1	TRBD2
TGTGCCAGCAGCCGAGGCCCGGGGGAGACCCAGTACTTC	CASSRGPGETQYF	TRBJ2-5	-	TRBV6-5	-
TGTGCCAGCAGCTTTTGGAGGAGGACTAACACTGAAGCTTTCTTT	CASSFWRRTNTEAFF	TRBJ1-1	-	TRBV7-9	-
TGTGCCAGCAGTACTAGCGGGGGGGCGTCTGAGCAGTTCTTC	CASSTSGGASEQFF	TRBJ2-1	-	TRBV7-3	TRBD2
TGTGCCAGCAGCCCGCTAGCGGGAGGGGCCAAAAACATTCAGTACTTC	CASSPLAGGAKNIQYF	TRBJ2-4	once	TRBV14	TRBD2
TGCGCCAGCAGCCAAGCTCTTAATGAAAAACTGTTTTTT	CASSQALNEKLFF	TRBJ1-4	-	TRBV4-1	-
TGCGCCAGCAGCTTAAGCGGGGGGGGTAACTATGGCTACACCTTC	CASSLSGGGNYGYTF	TRBJ1-2	-	TRBV5-1	-
TGTGCCAGCAGCTTACTGGGCGGGAGCAGCTCCTACAATGAGCAGTTCTTC	CASSLLGGSSSYNEQFF	TRBJ2-1	once	TRBV7-3	TRBD2
TGTGCCAGCAGCCCGTTCCTAGGGGCCGATACGCAGTATTTT	CASSPFLGADTQYF	TRBJ2-3	-	TRBV7-6	-
TGCAGCGTTCGCGTGAATTCAGAGACCCAGTACTTC	CSVRVNSETQYF	TRBJ2-5	-	TRBV29-1	-
TGCGCCAGCAGCCAACCCGCGGGGGACACTGACAATGAGCAGTTCTTC	CASSQPAGDTDNEQFF	TRBJ2-1	-	TRBV4-1	-
TGCAGCGTTGACGGACAGGTAATGGACACTGAAGCTTTCTTT	CSVDGQVMDTEAFF	TRBJ1-1	few	TRBV29-1	TRBD1
TGTGCCAGCAGCTACCAGGGCCTAGGCTACACCTTC	CASSYQGLGYTF	TRBJ1-2	-	TRBV7-3	-
TGTGCCAGCAGTGAAGAGCTAGCGGGGGCCAACGAGCAGTACTTC	CASSEELAGANEQYF	TRBJ2-7	-	TRBV25-1	TRBD2
TGTGCCAGCAGTGAAGCGCTGTCAGGTCAAAAACTGTTTTTT	CASSEALSGQKLFF	TRBJ1-4	-	TRBV2	-
TGCGCCAGCAGTCAGGTTCTGCAGGGGGTCGGTGAAAAACTGTTTTTT	CASSQVLQGVGEKLFF	TRBJ1-4	-	TRBV23-1	TRBD1
TGTGCCAGCAGCTTAAGAGGGACTTGGAGGAGTCGTAGCACAGATACGCAGTATTTT	CASSLRGTWRSRSTDTQYF	TRBJ2-3	-	TRBV7-2	-
TGTGCCAGCAGTTTAGCGGGAGGAGAGACCCAGTACTTC	CASSLAGGETQYF	TRBJ2-5	-	TRBV28	TRBD2
TGTGCCAGCAGTGGGGGACTAGGCTTTTCCTACGAGCAGTACTTC	CASSGGLGFSYEQYF	TRBJ2-7	-	TRBV6-1	TRBD2
TGTGCCAGCAGTTCTCTCCCCCCCGGCTATGGCTACACCTTC	CASSSLPPGYGYTF	TRBJ1-2	-	TRBV28	-
TGTGCCAGCAAAGGGGCACCGAGGTCTGTAGCTTTCTTT	CASKGAPRSVAFF	TRBJ1-1	-	TRBV7-2	-
TGTGCCAGCAGCTTAAGGGCGGGGGGGCCTGGTCCCCACAATGAGCAGTTCTTC	CASSLRAGGPGPHNEQFF	TRBJ2-1	-	TRBV7-3	TRBD2
TGTGCCAGCAGCCGGGGGGGGCCAGGGGGGCCTGACACCATATATTTT	CASSRGGPGGPDTIYF	TRBJ1-3	once	TRBV5-4	TRBD1
TGCGCCAGCAGCGGTCGGACAGGGAACACTGAAGCTTTCTTT	CASSGRTGNTEAFF	TRBJ1-1	-	TRBV5-1	TRBD1
TGTGCCAGCAGTGAACTAAGGGGCGGCACAGATACGCAGTATTTT	CASSELRGGTDTQYF	TRBJ2-3	-	TRBV6-1	-
TGTGCCAGCAGCCAAGATCCGACGACTAGCGGGAGAAATGAGCAGTTCTTC	CASSQDPTTSGRNEQFF	TRBJ2-1	once	TRBV4-2	TRBD2
TGTGCCAGCAGCGCCGGGGGGCTCACAGATACGCAGTATTTT	CASSAGGLTDTQYF	TRBJ2-3	-	TRBV2	-
TGTGCCAGAAGCCACCGCGTCCTGGAGTATTTT	CARSHRVLEYF	TRBJ2-3	few	TRBV5-3	-
TGTGCCAGCAGCTTAGATCTAGCTTCAGAGACCCAGTACTTC	CASSLDLASETQYF	TRBJ2-5	-	TRBV11-2	-
TGTGCCAGCACTTGGTGGGGACTAGCGGGAGTGGGTGAGCAGTTCTTC	CASTWWGLAGVGEQFF	TRBJ2-1	-	TRBV28	TRBD2
TGTGCCAGCGGGGCTAGCGAGGATACGCAGTATTTT	CASGASEDTQYF	TRBJ2-3	-	TRBV2	-
TGTGCCAGCAGCCCTAGACTAGCGGGGGGATCCTACGAGCAGTACTTC	CASSPRLAGGSYEQYF	TRBJ2-7	-	TRBV7-9	TRBD2
TGTGCCAGCAGCTTAGTCGGGAGGGCCTCCTACAATGAGCAGTTCTTC	CASSLVGRASYNEQFF	TRBJ2-1	-	TRBV7-9	TRBD2
TGCAGCGTCCAAACGCGACTACCGTTGGGGTTGACCGGGGAGCTGTTTTTT	CSVQTRLPLGLTGELFF	TRBJ2-2	few	TRBV29-1	-
TGCGCCAGCAGCTTGGTATACTCCTACAATGAGCAGTTCTTC	CASSLVYSYNEQFF	TRBJ2-1	-	TRBV5-1	-
TGCGCCAGCAGCTTGGGACAGGGGCGCACTGAAGCTTTCTTT	CASSLGQGRTEAFF	TRBJ1-1	-	TRBV5-1	TRBD1